This T cell receptor beta chain was profiled in a study of post-analysis software for immune sequencing data. General study findings and limits: Normalized Chao1 diversity was significantly reduced in patients versus controls. A handful of TRBV segments were significantly more frequent in patients than in controls. TRBV5-6, TRBV5-1 and TRBV20-1 were among these segments.

The V gene lost 0 bases and the J gene lost 3 bases, with 9 bases spanning the gap. Germline V gene lookup returns CDR1 LGHNA and CDR2 YNFKEQ. CDR3 size: 15 residues. TCR beta cDNA libraries included unique molecular identifiers. TCRdb re-derived calls from the PCR reads in MiXCR, one entry per CDR3 protein. Of about 540,000 distinct CDR3 sequences listed, about a third are singletons. Of note for this clonotype: Its specificity is unknown.

The chain joins TRBV4-2 to TRBJ2-4; D remains ambiguous. The sequence derives from a girl aged 2-17 years with multiple sclerosis. The sample was blood. As DNA, the CDR3 is TGTGCCAGCAGCCAAGAGAGAACTGGCAAAAACATTCAGTACTTC. Translating it yields CASSQERTGKNIQYF.